What follows is one T cell receptor beta chain and its context. The assay was immunoSEQ multiplex PCR, and TCRdb's table has in-frame clones only and misses some. The sample yields approximately 65,000 clones, roughly 80% seen once. These data originate in a study of blood T cell repertoires in COVID-19. Clinical history as reported by participants underpinned cohort assignment. Germline-derived CDR1 and CDR2 are MNHEY and SMNVEV (reference sequence). V lost 2 bases, J lost 4 bases, and 11 bases lay in between. This CDR3 is built from 14 residues. This TCR was recovered from a woman in her thirties or forties with acute COVID-19. Material for sequencing was PBMCs or T cells enriched from blood (not recorded which). The chain uses TRBV27 and TRBJ1-2; D is unclear. DNA for the CDR3: TGTGCCAGCAGTTTAAACCCGGGGTTCTATGGCTACACCTTC. Amino acids: CASSLNPGFYGYTF.